This TCR beta chain was captured by sequencing in a study of blood T cells in healthy people across ages (dated by TCRdb to between 2014 and 2017). Background on the whole study: In model experiments, roughly one uniquely barcoded TCR beta cDNA molecule per two T cells was captured by template switching. Using deep sequencing normalized with unique cDNA molecular identifiers, the study measured how TCR beta repertoire diversity changes with age. Four age groups were formed from the donors: young (average approximately 16 years), middle-aged (approximately 40), aged (62) and long-lived (about 80). To avoid experimental bias, donors of different ages were randomly spread across the sequencing lanes. Two additional independent replicas of 1 million unique cDNA reads from the same blood draw were analyzed for two donors (one aged 18 to 30 and one aged 80 or older). Study-wide findings and limitations: Conclusive comparison of naive and antigen-experienced compartments was prevented by the profiling of bulk unsorted PBMCs. Observed TCR beta diversity correlated strongly with the percentage of naive T cells measured by flow cytometry. The CMV infection status of donors was not known, potentially confounding age-related changes in expanded clonotypes. Estimates of total diversity from one million sequenced T cells were regarded as lower bounds and underestimates. Observed TCR beta diversity per million T cells fell roughly linearly with age, and a significant reduction was already apparent by age about 38. Compared with the aged group, more naive CD4+ T cells, fewer expanded clones and increased TCR diversity were shown by the long-lived group, suggesting age selection.

The method behind the library was 5' RACE. This sample was sequenced with an Illumina HiSeq 2500. A second roughly 6 to 12 cycle PCR used a sample-barcoded 5' primer and a J-beta primer mix. A unique molecular identifier was introduced onto each TCR beta cDNA molecule by a template-switch 5' adaptor carrying 12 random nucleotides. Each sample yielded at least 3 million CDR3-containing paired-end reads. The Mint cDNA synthesis kit, primed by a TRBC-specific oligonucleotide, was used to synthesize first-strand cDNA from all RNA. Following uracil-DNA glycosylase treatment, all cDNA underwent a first 18-cycle PCR with the universal primers M1SS and BC2_uni_R. The paper's data handling went like this. For normalization, 1 million high-quality reads, each with a distinct molecular identifier, were randomly selected from each sample. Reads with shared molecular identifiers were discarded instead of being binned into consensus sequences. MiTCR, set to a Q25 quality threshold and the strictest error-elimination algorithm, was used for CDR3 identification, clonotype clustering and error correction. A nonparametric unseen species model with Euler transformation was used to estimate a lower bound on total TCR beta diversity. Clones were called with MiXCR by TCRdb after fastp trimmed the public reads at Q25, and only in-frame beta chains were retained. Identical CDR3 proteins give one entry, which carries the most common genes and DNA. None of the V and J calls come from the authors' own analysis; TCRdb made them. The sample records about 600,000 distinct CDR3 sequences, about 45% of which are singletons. The ten top clones hold around 24% of the sample.

The donors were a few dozen Caucasian individuals from Russia, aged roughly 6 to 100 years, who were systemically healthy. Ten milliliters of peripheral blood were drawn from each donor into EDTA-treated Vacutainer tubes. Ficoll-Paque density-gradient centrifugation was used to isolate PBMCs, with at least 7 million per sample. Total RNA was extracted from PBMCs with Trizol reagent, with at least 5.5 micrograms obtained per sample. For every donor, an aliquot of PBMCs went through flow cytometry to measure the percentages of naive CD45RAhigh/CD27high T cells. This clonotype was seen just once. It lacks a known antigen. One end of the junction does not line up with germline, which may come from a read error. The CDR3 has 14 amino acids, counting the end cysteine and phenylalanine. Only the CDR3 region is kept as DNA, spanning 42 bases read in frame from base 1. Taken from the germline V gene, the CDR1 and CDR2 loops are SQVTM and ANQGSEA.

This TCR was sampled from an elderly man in good health. Sequenced material: blood. This chain is built from TRBV29-1 and TRBJ2-7, with the D gene not clear enough to name. Judging by the DNA end, TRBJ2-5 fits better; the J call may be wrong. The nucleotide sequence is TGCGGCGTTGACGCCCCCAGCTTGGGGGAGACCCAGTACTTC. It is translated as CGVDAPSLGETQYF.